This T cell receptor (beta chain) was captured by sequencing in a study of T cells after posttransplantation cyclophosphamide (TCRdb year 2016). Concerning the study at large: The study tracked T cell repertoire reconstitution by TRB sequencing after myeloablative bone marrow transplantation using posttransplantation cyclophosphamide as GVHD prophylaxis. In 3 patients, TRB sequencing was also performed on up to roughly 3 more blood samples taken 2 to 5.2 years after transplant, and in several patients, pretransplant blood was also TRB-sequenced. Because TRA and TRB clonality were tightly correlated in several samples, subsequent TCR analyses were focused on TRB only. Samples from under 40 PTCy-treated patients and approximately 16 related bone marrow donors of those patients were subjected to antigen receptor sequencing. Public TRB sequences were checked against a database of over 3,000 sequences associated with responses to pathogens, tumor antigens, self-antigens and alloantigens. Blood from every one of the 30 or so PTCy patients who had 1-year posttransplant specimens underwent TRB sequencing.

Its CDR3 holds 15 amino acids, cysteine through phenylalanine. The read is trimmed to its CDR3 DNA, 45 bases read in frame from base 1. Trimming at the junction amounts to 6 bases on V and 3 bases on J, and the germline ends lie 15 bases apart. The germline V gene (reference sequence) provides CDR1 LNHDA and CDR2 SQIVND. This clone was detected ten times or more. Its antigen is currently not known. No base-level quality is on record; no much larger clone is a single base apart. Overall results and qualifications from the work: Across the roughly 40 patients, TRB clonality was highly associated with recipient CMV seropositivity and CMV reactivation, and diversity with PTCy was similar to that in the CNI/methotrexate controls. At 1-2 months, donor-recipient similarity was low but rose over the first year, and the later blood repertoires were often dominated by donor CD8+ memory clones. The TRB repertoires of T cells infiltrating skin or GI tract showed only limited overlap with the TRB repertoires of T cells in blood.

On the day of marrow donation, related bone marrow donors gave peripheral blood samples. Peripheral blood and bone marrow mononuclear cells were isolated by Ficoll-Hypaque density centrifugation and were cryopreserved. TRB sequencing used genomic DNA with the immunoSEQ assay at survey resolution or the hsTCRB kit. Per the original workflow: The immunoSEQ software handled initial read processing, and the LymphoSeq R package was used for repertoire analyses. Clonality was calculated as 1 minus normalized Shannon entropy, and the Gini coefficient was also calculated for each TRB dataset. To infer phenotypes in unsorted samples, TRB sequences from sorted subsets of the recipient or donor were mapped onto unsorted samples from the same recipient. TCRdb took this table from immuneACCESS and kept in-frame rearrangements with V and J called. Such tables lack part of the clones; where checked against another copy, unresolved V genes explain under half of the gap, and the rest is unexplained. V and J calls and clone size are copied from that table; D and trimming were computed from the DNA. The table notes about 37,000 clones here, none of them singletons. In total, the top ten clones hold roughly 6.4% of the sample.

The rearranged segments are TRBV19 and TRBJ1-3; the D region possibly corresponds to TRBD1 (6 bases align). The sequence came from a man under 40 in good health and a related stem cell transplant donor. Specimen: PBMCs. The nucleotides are TGTGCCAGTAGAAGATTACAGGGTTTTGGAAACACCATATATTTT. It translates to CASRRLQGFGNTIYF. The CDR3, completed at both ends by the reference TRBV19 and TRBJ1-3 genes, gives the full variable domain DGGITQSPKYLFRKEGQNVTLSCEQNLNHDAMYWYRQDPGQGLRLIYYSQIVNDFQKGDIAEGYSVSREKKESFPLTVTSAQKNPTAFYLCASRRLQGFGNTIYFGEGSWLTVV.